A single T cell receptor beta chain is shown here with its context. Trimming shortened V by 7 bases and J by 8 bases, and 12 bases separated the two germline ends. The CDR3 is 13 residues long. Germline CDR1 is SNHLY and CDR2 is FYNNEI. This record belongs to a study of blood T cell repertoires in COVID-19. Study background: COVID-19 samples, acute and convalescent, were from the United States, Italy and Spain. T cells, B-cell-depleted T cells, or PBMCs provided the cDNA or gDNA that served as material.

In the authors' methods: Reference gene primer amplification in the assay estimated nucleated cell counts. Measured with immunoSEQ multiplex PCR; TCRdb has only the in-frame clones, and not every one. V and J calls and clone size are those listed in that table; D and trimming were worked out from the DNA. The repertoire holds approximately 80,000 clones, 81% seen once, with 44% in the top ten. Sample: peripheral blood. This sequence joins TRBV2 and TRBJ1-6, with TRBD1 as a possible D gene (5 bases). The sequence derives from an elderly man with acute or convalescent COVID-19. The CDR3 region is CASKGNRDSPLHF. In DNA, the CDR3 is TGTGCCAGCAAGGGGAATCGGGATTCACCCCTCCACTTT.